The present entry profiles one T cell receptor beta chain with its context. The antigen remains unidentified. Distinct nucleotide sequences in the sample also encode this CDR3. One frozen roughly 540,000-cell aliquot per fraction was sequenced. The CDR3 totals 15 residues. Per germline, CDR1 SGHRS and CDR2 YFSETQ. The V end was cut by 0 bases, the J end by 0 bases, with 4 bases between. The data were produced by immunoSEQ multiplex PCR, yet TCRdb's version contains in-frame clones alone and is incomplete. The data hold several thousand clones, with around three fifths observed a single time. This sample was included in a study of coeliac disease. Whole-study findings and limits: Active celiac intraepithelial and lamina propria samples had lower TRB and TRG clonality than control samples. Largely private TRB repertoires meant most sequences were sample-unique.

The rearrangement joins TRBV5-1 to TRBJ2-6; no definite D call. The sequenced sample consisted of intraepithelial lymphocytes from the gut. The sequence was collected from an older woman with celiac disease. The DNA of the CDR3 is TGCGCCAGCAGCTTGGCCAACTCTGGGGCCAACGTCCTGACTTTC. This gives the protein CASSLANSGANVLTF.